The rows below give T cell receptor beta chains drawn from one sample of a study of blood T cells in healthy people across ages. TCRdb fed the 5' RACE reads into MiXCR, producing one record per CDR3 protein. The sample carries about 800,000 distinct CDR3 sequences, around 25% recorded once. These data were likewise used in another study, on T cells of mothers and their children.

Specimen: blood. These TCRs come from a boy between 10 and 17 years old in good health. Each CDR3 is given with its conserved first and last residue. D genes are given only for firm matches. Rows may omit the clone size; those that give it use once, few, many or a size class.

d_gene | abundance | j_gene | v_gene | CDR3aa | CDR3nt
. | few | TRBJ2-2 | TRBV29-1 | CSVTRPDTGELFF | TGCAGCGTGACTCGTCCGGATACCGGGGAGCTGTTTTTT
TRBD1 | . | TRBJ1-2 | TRBV4-1 | CASSPGFGDRGGYGYTF | TGCGCCAGCAGCCCTGGATTTGGGGACAGGGGTGGCTATGGCTACACCTTC
TRBD1 | . | TRBJ2-1 | TRBV5-1 | CASSLITGGLEQFF | TGCGCCAGCAGCTTGATCACAGGGGGCCTTGAGCAGTTCTTC
TRBD2 | few | TRBJ2-5 | TRBV27 | CAGSRTSGGGETQYF | TGTGCCGGCAGTCGGACTAGCGGGGGCGGGGAGACCCAGTACTTC
. | . | TRBJ1-3 | TRBV27 | CASTPLGGNTIYF | TGTGCCAGCACCCCCCTCGGGGGAAACACCATATATTTT
. | . | TRBJ2-1 | TRBV14 | CASSQAGPGLVSYNEQFF | TGTGCCAGCAGCCAAGCGGGGCCGGGACTTGTCTCCTACAATGAGCAGTTCTTC
. | few | TRBJ2-5 | TRBV11-2 | CASSSTKGRQETQYF | TGTGCCAGCAGCTCCACGAAAGGGCGACAAGAGACCCAGTACTTC
. | few | TRBJ2-1 | TRBV7-2 | CASLMDLSSYNEQFF | TGTGCCAGCCTAATGGACCTCTCCTCCTACAATGAGCAGTTCTTC
. | . | TRBJ2-7 | TRBV6-1 | CASSDGMVGLREQYF | TGTGCCAGCAGTGATGGGATGGTCGGCCTGAGGGAGCAGTACTTC
TRBD1 | few | TRBJ1-5 | TRBV28 | CASSATGLFAGQPQHF | TGTGCCAGCAGTGCGACAGGGCTGTTTGCGGGACAGCCCCAGCATTTT
TRBD2 | . | TRBJ2-5 | TRBV4-3 | CASSQDGEGIETQYF | TGCGCCAGCAGCCAAGATGGGGAGGGCATAGAGACCCAGTACTTC
TRBD2 | . | TRBJ2-2 | TRBV29-1 | CSVDRGGTGELFF | TGCAGCGTTGATAGGGGAGGGACCGGGGAGCTGTTTTTT
. | . | TRBJ1-5 | TRBV4-3 | CASSQEAGGNQPQHF | TGCGCCAGCAGCCAAGAGGCCGGGGGCAATCAGCCCCAGCATTTT
. | few | TRBJ2-1 | TRBV11-2 | CASSLPWSDYNEQFF | TGTGCCAGCAGTTTGCCCTGGTCGGACTACAATGAGCAGTTCTTC
. | . | TRBJ1-2 | TRBV15 | CATSRKGDYGYTF | TGTGCCACCAGCAGAAAGGGGGACTATGGCTACACCTTC
TRBD2 | . | TRBJ2-1 | TRBV3-1 | CASSQGYLAGPHEQFF | TGTGCCAGCAGCCAAGGGTACTTAGCGGGGCCCCATGAGCAGTTCTTC
. | . | TRBJ2-1 | TRBV29-1 | CSVVAGDPYNEQFF | TGCAGCGTTGTGGCAGGGGACCCCTACAATGAGCAGTTCTTC
. | few | TRBJ1-2 | TRBV29-1 | CSVVYDGYTF | TGCAGCGTTGTATATGACGGCTACACCTTC
. | . | TRBJ1-1 | TRBV18 | CASSPSENTEASF | TGTGCCAGCTCACCTAGCGAGAACACTGAAGCTTCCTTT
. | few | TRBJ1-1 | TRBV7-9 | CASSLEPGLPNTEAFF | TGTGCCAGCAGCTTAGAGCCAGGGCTTCCGAACACTGAAGCTTTCTTT
. | . | TRBJ2-4 | TRBV7-9 | CASSFEGTNIQYF | TGTGCCAGCAGCTTTGAGGGTACAAACATTCAGTACTTC
. | . | TRBJ2-3 | TRBV20-1 | CSAPRALPADTQYF | TGCAGTGCTCCCCGGGCCCTCCCGGCAGATACGCAGTATTTT
. | . | TRBJ2-1 | TRBV29-1 | CSAIGASGRPEQFF | TGCAGTGCTATCGGAGCCTCCGGTCGACCTGAGCAGTTCTTC
TRBD2 | few | TRBJ2-3 | TRBV7-8 | CASSPTAGVITDTQYF | TGTGCCAGCAGCCCGACCGCGGGAGTGATCACAGATACGCAGTATTTT
TRBD1 | once | TRBJ2-7 | TRBV29-1 | CSVERTGHEQYF | TGCAGCGTTGAAAGGACAGGGCACGAGCAGTACTTC
TRBD2 | . | TRBJ2-5 | TRBV28 | CASRGTWEGETQYF | TGTGCCAGCAGGGGGACCTGGGAGGGAGAGACCCAGTACTTC
TRBD2 | . | TRBJ2-7 | TRBV4-2 | CASSQDYGLAGADEQYF | TGTGCCAGCAGCCAAGACTACGGACTAGCGGGAGCCGACGAGCAGTACTTC
. | many | TRBJ2-5 | TRBV4-3 | CASSQDGGLETQYF | TGCGCCAGCAGCCAAGATGGAGGGTTAGAGACCCAGTACTTC
. | few | TRBJ2-3 | TRBV14 | CASSQEDRPDTQYF | TGTGCCAGCAGCCAAGAAGACAGACCAGATACGCAGTATTTT